This T cell receptor (beta chain) was identified during a study of metastatic and nonmetastatic thyroid tumors. Looking at the study overall: The authors compared repertoires across blood and tumor or nodule tissue from malignant and benign thyroid patients. Findings of the study overall: For both blood and tumor, malignant thyroid tumors reportedly showed significantly higher TCR beta diversity than benign nodules did.

This clone has only a few counts. Its antigen is unknown. Per the authors' pipeline: The authors used CDR3 differences across clinicopathological groups to build a distant-metastasis classifier for papillary thyroid cancer. TCRdb re-clonotyped the PCR reads through MiXCR. TCRdb's processing, not the authors' own work, is the source of the V and J calls. The table lists some 25,000 clones, roughly 19% of them singletons. Germline trimming cut 4 bases from V and 3 bases from J; bases unmatched to any gene: 4. The CDR3 spans 15 residues. Germline values: CDR1 MNHNS, CDR2 SASEGT. Nobody among the patients had been given any treatment before thyroid surgery.

The sequencing sample was made of blood. V gene TRBV6-1 combines with J gene TRBJ2-3; 10 bases line up with TRBD2. The TCR originated in a male donor with papillary thyroid cancer or a benign thyroid nodule (not recorded which). Some clones in this sample may be carry-over from other donors' samples. The CDR3 protein is CASSGSTSGTDTQYF. Written as DNA, the CDR3 is TGTGCCAGCAGTGGATCGACTAGCGGGACAGATACGCAGTATTTT.